This passage covers 9 T cell receptor beta chains from one sample sequenced in a study of breast tumors, draining lymph nodes, adjacent tissues. TCRdb re-called the multiplex PCR reads with MiXCR, one entry per CDR3 protein. The table lists about 130,000 distinct CDR3 sequences, approximately 20% of them singletons. The lymph nodes were axillary draining lymph nodes from breast cancer patients. Material for sequencing was axillary lymph node tissue. Receptors were obtained from a female donor with breast cancer. Some clones in this sample may be carry-over from other donors' samples.

This clonotype was recorded many times. This rearrangement joins TRBV10-3 to TRBJ1-2, with unresolved D. Germline CDR1 is ENHRY and CDR2 is SYGVKD. Trimming removed 5 bases at V and 0 bases at J, with 7 bases between. The CDR3 loop spans 13 amino acids. CDR3 residues: CAISIGANYGYTF. The CDR3 DNA sequence: TGTGCCATCAGTATTGGAGCTAACTATGGCTACACCTTC.

In this sample, this clonotype turned up many times. This CDR3 is CASSLDRRNYGYTF. CDR3 coding DNA: TGTGCCAGCAGCCTTGACAGGCGGAACTATGGCTACACCTTC. This chain links TRBV5-6 with TRBJ1-2, with TRBD1 as a possible D gene (6 bases). Germline assignment: CDR1 SGHDT and CDR2 YYEEEE. CDR3 length: 14 residues. V dropped 4 bases and J dropped 2 bases, with 12 bases sitting between them.

As for this clonotype: Since a much larger clone is just one base distant, this may be a read error. The chain couples TRBV19 to TRBJ2-5, with D possibly being TRBD1 (6 bases). Germline V gene lookup returns CDR1 LNHDA and CDR2 SQIVND (reference sequence). The CDR3 has 15 residues. The chain's CDR3 is CASSDQHRDGETQHF. The CDR3 region has the DNA TGTGCCAGTAGTGATCAGCACAGGGACGGGGAGACCCAGCACTTC. Using reference TRBV19 and TRBJ2-5 for the parts outside the CDR3, the full variable domain is DGGITQSPKYLFRKEGQNVTLSCEQNLNHDAMYWYRQDPGQGLRLIYYSQIVNDFQKGDIAEGYSVSREKKESFPLTVTSAQKNPTAFYLCASSDQHRDGETQHFGPGTRLLVL.

This clonotype was detected ten times or more. This chain joins TRBV29-1 and TRBJ2-7; D possibly corresponds to TRBD1 (6 bases). The CDR3 covers 12 residues. V shed 1 base and J shed 6 bases, with 10 bases lying between them. Germline CDR1 reads SQVTM; CDR2 reads ANQGSEA. CDR3 in amino acids: CSVEGTEVEQYF. The DNA of the CDR3 is TGCAGCGTTGAAGGGACAGAAGTCGAGCAGTACTTC.

This clonotype was recorded at least ten times. V is TRBV11-2 and J is TRBJ1-6; no clear D gene. With 3 bases removed from V and 7 bases from J, the gap between germline ends came to 10 bases. The length of the CDR3 is 14 residues. The germline V gene has CDR1 SGHAT and CDR2 FQNNGV. CDR3 DNA sequence: TGTGCCAGCAGCTTCCGTATCGACAATTCACCCCTCCACTTT. Its translation is CASSFRIDNSPLHF.

This rearrangement joins TRBV5-5 to TRBJ1-1; D uncertain. Trimming left V 5 bases short and J 11 bases short, with 16 bases between. Germline CDR1 SGHKS, CDR2 YYEKEE (reference sequence). The CDR3 totals 12 residues. CDR3 in amino acids: CASRGPSRSAFF. The CDR3 coding sequence is TGTGCCAGCAGGGGTCCCTCCCGCTCGGCTTTCTTT.

The chain carries TRBV18 and TRBJ2-6; D ambiguous. The CDR3 has 17 amino acids. V lost 3 bases and J 2 bases, leaving 14 bases between the germline ends. The germline CDR1 and CDR2 sequences are KGHSH and LQKENI. The CDR3 is CASSPVDILPGANVLTF. The CDR3 bases are TGTGCCAGCTCACCGGTAGACATCCTACCTGGGGCCAACGTCCTGACTTTC.

For this clonotype: This clone may be a read error of a much larger clone one base away. V and J are TRBV14 and TRBJ2-6, with D perhaps TRBD1 (5 bases). This CDR3 comprises 15 residues. Germline V gene lookup returns CDR1 SGHDN and CDR2 FVKESK. Written as DNA, the CDR3 is TGTGCCAGCAGCCTCCCTAACTCTGGGGCCAACGTCCAGACTTTC. As protein: CASSLPNSGANVQTF.

At least ten counts were recorded for this clonotype. The CDR3 DNA reads as TGTGCCAGCAGTTCCGGGTACTCTGGAAACACCATATATTTT. This codes for CASSSGYSGNTIYF. The chain combines TRBV12-3 or TRBV12-4 with TRBJ1-3; D is ambiguous. The CDR3 contains 14 residues. V was shortened by 4 bases and J by 0 bases, with 7 bases between the two germline ends.